One and the same sample provided the 16 T cell receptor beta chains below, sequenced in a study of blood T cells in healthy people across ages (dated by TCRdb to about 2015). Library generation was performed with 5' RACE. Sequenced using an Illumina HiSeq 2500. A second PCR of about 6 to 12 cycles was run with a J-beta primer mix and a sample-barcoded 5' primer. Clones were called with MiXCR by TCRdb after fastp trimmed the public reads at Q25, and only in-frame beta chains were retained. Rows with one shared CDR3 protein collapse into an entry with the most common genes and DNA. The sample table shows more than 550,000 distinct CDR3 sequences, and about 20% are seen once. The ten largest make up 22% of the sample. Material: blood. The receptors derive from a man between 65 and 79 years old in good health.

The sample holds a few counts of this clonotype. CDR3 amino acids: CASSLSGAHRGGEKLFF. In DNA, the CDR3 is TGTGCCAGCAGCTTATCGGGGGCACACAGGGGAGGCGAAAAACTGTTTTTT. The chain employs TRBV7-9 and TRBJ1-4; 7 positions match TRBD1. This CDR3 comprises 17 residues. Germline lookup yields CDR1 SEHNR and CDR2 FQNEAQ (reference sequence). The V and J ends lost 2 bases and 8 bases, in that order; junction bases with no gene match: 14. Full variable domain (outside the CDR3, taken from reference TRBV7-9 and TRBJ1-4): DTGVSQNPRHKITKRGQNVTFRCDPISEHNRLYWYRQTLGQGPEFLTYFQNEAQLEKSRLLSDRFSAERPKGSFSTLEIQRTEQGDSAMYLCASSLSGAHRGGEKLFFGSGTQLSVL.

This chain uses TRBV20-1 with TRBJ2-1, with 8 bases lining up with TRBD2. V dropped 3 bases and J dropped 3; count of bases not matched to a gene: 4. Germline CDR1 and CDR2: DFQATT and SNEGSKA (reference sequence). There are 14 residues in the CDR3. The CDR3, as DNA: TGCAGTGCTAGCAATAGCGGGGTCTACAATGAGCAGTTCTTC. Translated: CSASNSGVYNEQFF.

This clonotype was detected only a few times. The chain uses TRBV7-9 and TRBJ2-1; TRBD2 aligns across 7 bases. There are 17 residues in the CDR3. V was pared by 6 bases and J by 0 bases, with 11 bases of the junction left unmatched. Germline loops: CDR1 SEHNR, CDR2 FQNEAQ (reference sequence). For the CDR3, the DNA is TGTGCCAGCAGTCCACCTCAGGGACTACACTCCTACAATGAGCAGTTCTTC. Its translation is CASSPPQGLHSYNEQFF.

This clonotype was observed a handful of times. The DNA of the CDR3 is TGTGCCAGCAGTCTTGTCCCGACGGGGGAAGATCAGCCCCAGCATTTT. This codes for CASSLVPTGEDQPQHF. This chain joins TRBV28 and TRBJ1-5, with TRBD1 as a possible D gene (5 bases). Germline values: CDR1 MDHEN, CDR2 SYDVKM. CDR3 length equals 16 residues. V lost 5 bases to trimming and J lost 5 bases, with 19 bases between them.

This clonotype showed up just a few times. The chain employs TRBV7-2 and TRBJ2-4; 12 bases align to TRBD2. Germline trimming cut 5 bases from V and 9 bases from J; bases unmatched to any gene: 5. The CDR3 is made up of 14 amino acids. Germline V gene lookup returns CDR1 SGHTA and CDR2 FQGNSA. The CDR3 sequence: CASSLGLAGFIQYF. CDR3 bases: TGTGCCAGCAGCCTCGGACTAGCGGGGTTCATTCAGTACTTC.

The sample holds a few counts of this clonotype. The J gene is TRBJ2-7, the V gene TRBV12-3 or TRBV12-4; 9 bases line up with TRBD2. There are 15 residues in the CDR3. Trimming at V came to 3 bases and at J to 0 bases, leaving 3 bases not matched to a gene. As DNA, the CDR3 is TGTGCCAGCAGTTTGGGGCGGGAGGGCTCCTACGAGCAGTACGTC. It encodes CASSLGREGSYEQYV.

This clonotype was seen a handful of times. This chain uses TRBV4-3 with TRBJ2-3; D is perhaps TRBD1 (6 bases). The CDR3 totals 14 residues. CDR1 and CDR2 (germline): LGHNA, YSLEER. V lost 2 bases, J lost 9 bases, and 15 bases lay in between. The CDR3 DNA reads TGCGCCAGCAGCCAATTCGTTTTTACAGGGACGCAGTATTTT. Translation: CASSQFVFTGTQYF.

The rearrangement uses TRBV5-6 and TRBJ2-2; 7 bases line up with TRBD1. The V segment lost 5 bases and the J segment 8 bases; nucleotides outside the gene matches: 9. CDR1 is SGHDT and CDR2 is YYEEEE in the germline V gene. This CDR3 comprises 14 residues. The CDR3 DNA reads as TGTGCCAGCAGACCCACAGGGGCCGGGGGGGAGCTGTTTTTT. It is translated as CASRPTGAGGELFF.

V usage is TRBV20-1 and J usage is TRBJ1-5, with D perhaps matching TRBD1 (5 bases). CDR3 length: 16 residues. The V gene's germline CDR1 is DFQATT and CDR2 SNEGSKA (reference sequence). V was trimmed by 0 bases and J by 2 bases, leaving 14 bases between them. CDR3 residues: CSARESGSWGNQPQHF. CDR3 in DNA: TGCAGTGCTAGAGAGTCAGGGAGTTGGGGCAATCAGCCCCAGCATTTT.

Only a few counts were recorded for this clonotype. The chain employs TRBV5-1 and TRBJ2-4; 9 nucleotides line up with TRBD1. With 4 bases clipped from V and 0 bases from J, the junction kept 14 bases outside the gene matches. Germline lookup yields CDR1 SGHRS and CDR2 YFSETQ. The CDR3 covers 19 residues. The CDR3, as DNA: TGCGCCAGCAGCCCCAGGGACAGGGCCTTACCCCTAGCCAAAAACATTCAGTACTTC. Translating gives CASSPRDRALPLAKNIQYF.

This clonotype has just a few counts. The chain carries TRBV20-1 and TRBJ2-5, with 7 bases matching TRBD2. Germline V CDR1 and CDR2: DFQATT, SNEGSKA (reference sequence). The CDR3 is 13 amino acids. The ends lost 8 bases at V and 5 bases at J; junction bases unmatched: 11. Here the CDR3 reads CSPELGGFETQYF. The CDR3 region has the DNA TGCAGTCCAGAATTGGGAGGGTTTGAGACCCAGTACTTC.

The genes are TRBV24-1 and TRBJ1-2, with a weak D call TRBD1 (6 bases). CDR3 length equals 17 residues. Per the germline V gene, CDR1 is KGHDR and CDR2 is SFDVKD. V was cut by 5 bases and J by 0 bases, with 18 bases left in between. The CDR3 DNA sequence: TGTGCCACCAGTGGCACAGGGCGGGACAAAGCTAACTATGGCTACACCTTC. It yields the protein CATSGTGRDKANYGYTF.

This clonotype was observed a few times. The chain employs TRBV12-3 or TRBV12-4 and TRBJ1-4; 9 bases are shared with TRBD1. Losses at the gene ends were 4 bases for V and 7 bases for J; bases not matched to a gene: 7. The CDR3 covers 15 residues. CDR3 nucleotide sequence: TGTGCCAGCAGTTCATCGGGACAGGGTTCTGAAAAACTGTTTTTT. It specifies CASSSSGQGSEKLFF.

This clonotype was seen only a few times. Here the CDR3 reads CSARYQGLETQYF. CDR3 bases: TGCAGTGCTAGATACCAGGGGTTAGAGACCCAGTACTTC. This chain links TRBV20-1 with TRBJ2-5, with D perhaps matching TRBD1 (6 bases). Germline CDR1 DFQATT, CDR2 SNEGSKA (reference sequence). This CDR3 has 13 residues. Trimming left V 2 bases short and J 4 bases short, with 11 bases between.

At least ten counts were recorded for this clonotype. CDR3 amino acids: CASSDLAETQYF. The CDR3 DNA reads as TGTGCCAGCAGTGACTTAGCGGAGACCCAGTACTTC. The V call is TRBV7-2, the J call TRBJ2-5, with D possibly TRBD2 on 5 matching bases. Trimming took 6 bases from V and 5 from J, leaving 10 bases between them. This CDR3 spans 12 amino acids. Germline V gives CDR1 SGHTA, CDR2 FQGNSA.

The sample holds a few counts of this clonotype. J is TRBJ2-7 and V is TRBV7-9, with 10 nucleotides matching TRBD2. V was pared by 2 bases and J by 2 bases, with 6 bases of the junction left unmatched. CDR3 length: 16 residues. Germline V gene sequence: CDR1 SEHNR, CDR2 FQNEAQ (reference sequence). CDR3 region: CASSLLAGALPYEQYF. The CDR3, as DNA: TGTGCCAGCAGCTTACTAGCGGGGGCCCTCCCCTACGAGCAGTACTTC.